This T cell receptor beta chain was identified during a study of T-cell memory formation after mild COVID-19. TCRdb re-derived calls from the 5' RACE reads in MiXCR, one entry per CDR3 protein. The sample includes 580,000 or so distinct CDR3 sequences, 17% of them seen just once. This clonotype was obtained from an adult woman who had mild COVID-19 (a few samples of this study predate the infection). Cell type and time point are not known. Sequenced material: PBMCs or a T cell subset sorted from them (not recorded which).

The CDR3 protein is CASSQVDDEQFF. The CDR3 region has the DNA TGCGCCAGCAGCCAAGTCGACGATGAGCAGTTCTTC. The chain joins TRBV4-1 to TRBJ2-1; D is ambiguous. Trimming took 1 base from V and 8 from J, leaving 6 bases between them. Germline lookup yields CDR1 MGHRA and CDR2 YSYEKL. The CDR3 runs 12 residues.